A selection of T cell receptor beta chains follows, all from one sample in a study of T cell responses to AZD1222 COVID-19 vaccine. Using immunoSEQ multiplex PCR, the repertoire was profiled, and TCRdb retains in-frame clones only, with some absent. Found here are around 130,000 clones, around 90% of them singletons; the top ten hold approximately 3%. Specimen: peripheral blood, collected on day 0 of AZD1222 vaccination. The receptors stem from an adult in good health. The CDR3 runs from the conserved cysteine through the conserved F or W. A D gene is named only where the DNA matches it firmly. Not all rows give a size; the values are once, few, many and, for expanded clones, a class.

NA	TRBD2	TRBV27	TRBJ2-7	15	CASSLSSSGVSEQYF	TGTGCCAGCAGTTTATCGTCTAGCGGCGTTAGCGAGCAGTACTTC
NA	TRBD2	TRBV5-1	TRBJ2-7	14	CASSLGLAGDEQYF	TGCGCCAGCAGCTTGGGACTAGCGGGAGACGAGCAGTACTTC
NA	NA	TRBV5-1	TRBJ1-1	14	CASRRDGSNTEAFF	TGCGCCAGCCGACGGGACGGATCGAACACTGAAGCTTTCTTT
NA	TRBD1	TRBV4-1	TRBJ1-3	18	CASSQPGQGGVGTNTIYF	TGCGCCAGCAGCCAACCGGGACAGGGGGGCGTCGGAACTAACACCATATATTTT
NA	NA	TRBV5-1	TRBJ1-4	16	CASSFKGPPGREKLFF	TGCGCCAGCAGCTTTAAAGGGCCCCCCGGGCGGGAAAAACTGTTTTTT
few	NA	TRBV7-8	TRBJ1-5	17	CASSFTLGEAGDQPQHF	TGTGCCAGCAGCTTTACGCTGGGTGAGGCAGGCGATCAGCCCCAGCATTTT
NA	TRBD1	TRBV10-1	TRBJ2-3	14	CAIPRDRLTDTQYF	TGCGCCATTCCCCGGGACAGGCTCACAGATACGCAGTATTTT
NA	TRBD1	TRBV3-1/TRBV3-2	TRBJ2-7	16	CASSRQGQGGIYEQYF	TGTGCCAGCAGCCGACAAGGACAGGGGGGAATCTACGAGCAGTACTTC
NA	NA	TRBV28	TRBJ1-1	13	CASSFGGNTEAFF	TGTGCCAGCAGTTTTGGGGGGAACACTGAAGCTTTCTTT
once	NA	TRBV9	TRBJ1-3	14	CASSHASLGNTIYF	TGTGCCAGCAGTCACGCCTCGTTAGGGAACACCATATATTTT
NA	NA	TRBV10-3	TRBJ2-2	15	CAISVYGSGTGELFF	TGTGCCATCAGTGTGTACGGGAGCGGCACCGGGGAGCTGTTTTTT
NA	TRBD1	TRBV10-1	TRBJ1-5	16	CASSPGTGVRNQPQHF	TGCGCCAGCAGCCCCGGGACAGGGGTGCGCAATCAGCCCCAGCATTTT
NA	TRBD1	TRBV19	TRBJ2-7	13	CASSSGGSYEQYF	TGTGCCAGTAGTTCAGGGGGCTCCTACGAGCAGTACTTC
few	NA	TRBV10-3	TRBJ1-1	12	CAISDDINEAFF	TGTGCCATCAGTGACGATATCAATGAAGCTTTCTTT
few	NA	TRBV4-2	TRBJ1-2	11	CASSQEGGYTF	TGTGCCAGCAGCCAAGAAGGGGGCTACACCTTC
NA	NA	TRBV5-8	TRBJ1-2	14	CASSLGSSNYGYTF	TGTGCCAGCAGCTTGGGGTCATCTAACTATGGCTACACCTTC
NA	NA	TRBV4-1	TRBJ2-3	16	CASSQDGASGTDTQYF	TGCGCCAGCAGCCAAGATGGCGCTAGCGGCACAGATACGCAGTATTTT
NA	TRBD2	TRBV2	TRBJ2-2	15	CASSPLAGVTGELFF	TGTGCCAGTTCCCCTCTAGCGGGAGTCACCGGGGAGCTGTTTTTT
NA	NA	TRBV5-5	TRBJ1-5	14	CASSLVGGAQPQHF	TGTGCCAGCAGCTTGGTAGGGGGAGCTCAGCCCCAGCATTTT
NA	NA	TRBV7-8	TRBJ1-5	14	CASSLGQVNQPQHF	TGTGCCAGCAGCTTAGGACAGGTGAATCAGCCCCAGCATTTT
NA	TRBD2	TRBV29-1	TRBJ2-1	16	CSLRLAGASSYNEQFF	TGCAGCCTCCGACTAGCGGGCGCTAGCTCCTACAATGAGCAGTTCTTC
few	NA	TRBV19	TRBJ1-3	15	CASSTDNFGWNTIYF	TGTGCCAGTAGTACCGACAATTTCGGTTGGAACACCATATATTTT
NA	NA	TRBV6-5	TRBJ2-4	14	CASSYRGGENIQYF	TGTGCCAGCAGCTACAGGGGAGGAGAAAACATTCAGTACTTC
NA	NA	TRBV15	TRBJ1-4	15	CATSRDSGTNEKLFF	TGTGCCACCAGCAGAGATTCGGGAACTAATGAAAAACTGTTTTTT
NA	NA	TRBV19	TRBJ1-5	14	CASSMETDNQPQHF	TGTGCCAGTAGTATGGAGACAGACAATCAGCCCCAGCATTTT
NA	NA	TRBV19	TRBJ1-1	10	CASGRTEAFF	TGTGCCAGTGGCCGGACTGAAGCTTTCTTT
NA	NA	TRBV7-2	TRBJ1-5	15	CASSQETASNQPQHF	TGTGCCAGCAGCCAGGAGACAGCTAGCAATCAGCCCCAGCATTTT
once	NA	TRBV12-5	TRBJ1-6	14	CASAPGPYNSPLHF	TGTGCTAGTGCCCCTGGGCCTTATAATTCACCCCTCCACTTT
NA	NA	TRBV6-4	TRBJ1-1	13	CASSAQGNTEAFF	TGTGCCAGCAGTGCCCAAGGGAACACTGAAGCTTTCTTT
NA	TRBD1	TRBV5-8	TRBJ2-7	13	CASRRQGGYEQYF	TGTGCCAGCAGACGACAGGGTGGATACGAGCAGTACTTC
NA	NA	TRBV29-1	TRBJ1-2	13	CSGQEGPRYGYTF	TGCAGCGGCCAAGAGGGACCGCGCTATGGCTACACCTTC
NA	TRBD2	TRBV7-2	TRBJ2-1	12	CASSPTSVEQFF	TGTGCCAGCAGCCCAACTAGCGTTGAGCAGTTCTTC
NA	NA	TRBV3-1/TRBV3-2	TRBJ2-5	13	CASTEGAGKTQYF	TGTGCCAGCACGGAGGGGGCGGGGAAGACCCAGTACTTC
NA	TRBD1	TRBV4-2	TRBJ1-5	17	CASSQESGQGQWQPQHF	TGTGCCAGCAGCCAAGAATCGGGACAGGGGCAGTGGCAGCCCCAGCATTTT
NA	NA	TRBV4-3	TRBJ1-2	15	CASSRGSPADYGYTF	TGCGCCAGCAGCCGAGGTTCACCCGCGGACTATGGCTACACCTTC
NA	NA	TRBV27	TRBJ2-7	14	CASSLAGQVYEQYF	TGTGCCAGCAGTTTGGCCGGCCAGGTCTACGAGCAGTACTTC
NA	NA	TRBV5-1	TRBJ2-7	12	CASSSQGYEQYF	TGCGCCAGCAGCTCCCAGGGCTACGAGCAGTACTTC
NA	NA	TRBV27	TRBJ2-6	14	CASSTGSGANVLTF	TGTGCCAGCAGTACAGGCTCTGGGGCCAACGTCCTGACTTTC
once	NA	TRBV2	TRBJ1-4	16	CASSEIQTPTNEKLFF	TGTGCCAGCAGTGAAATCCAGACCCCAACTAATGAAAAACTGTTTTTT
NA	NA	TRBV4-1	TRBJ1-5	17	CASSPGPASGHNQPQHF	TGCGCCAGCAGCCCGGGACCGGCTAGTGGTCACAATCAGCCCCAGCATTTT
NA	NA	TRBV9	TRBJ1-1	14	CASSVDIMNTEAFF	TGTGCCAGCAGCGTGGACATTATGAACACTGAAGCTTTCTTT
NA	NA	TRBV5-4	TRBJ1-2	14	CASSGTVSNYGYTF	TGTGCCAGCAGCGGGACTGTATCTAACTATGGCTACACCTTC
NA	TRBD1	TRBV6-5	TRBJ1-2	12	CASRTTGGGYTF	TGTGCCAGCAGAACAACAGGGGGCGGCTACACCTTC
NA	NA	TRBV29-1	TRBJ2-1	14	CSVDGTGIYNEQFF	TGCAGCGTTGACGGGACGGGTATATACAATGAGCAGTTCTTC
once	TRBD1	TRBV5-1	TRBJ2-1	16	CASSLAGQGVSNEQFF	TGCGCCAGCAGCTTGGCGGGACAGGGGGTTAGCAATGAGCAGTTCTTC
NA	NA	TRBV6-6	TRBJ1-4	15	CASRDSGRANEKLFF	TGTGCCAGCAGGGATTCGGGGAGGGCTAATGAAAAACTGTTTTTT
NA	NA	TRBV27	TRBJ1-1	13	CASTESGDTEAFF	TGTGCCAGCACGGAGTCGGGGGATACTGAAGCTTTCTTT
NA	NA	TRBV7-9	TRBJ1-1	15	CASSRSTGRNTEAFF	TGTGCCAGCAGCCGCTCGACCGGGCGAAACACTGAAGCTTTCTTT
NA	NA	TRBV21-1	TRBJ2-3	17	CASSSGTSGSLTDTQYF	TGTGCCAGCAGCAGCGGGACTAGCGGGAGTCTCACAGATACGCAGTATTTT
once	NA	TRBV30	TRBJ2-3	11	CAWSPSDTQYF	TGTGCCTGGAGCCCCAGCGATACGCAGTATTTT